Following are 8 T cell receptor beta chains from one sample sequenced in a study of CD4 T cell repertoires in COVID-19 (dated by TCRdb to 2020 to 2023). Uncultured memory T cell samples were sequenced directly after ex vivo isolation. Libraries came from the immunoSEQ multiplex PCR assay. TCRdb holds this immuneACCESS table with in-frame rearrangements only. Some clones are missing; in checked studies, unresolved V genes explain under half, and the rest has no known cause. This sample gives 20,000 to 25,000 clones in total; about nine tenths of them show up just once. Jointly, the top ten make up over 0.55% of the sample. The source was central memory CD4+ T cells from blood, collected before the COVID-19 pandemic. This specimen's cell subset or site label, interpreted: CD4+ T central memory cells. These receptors originate from a human donor who had COVID-19.

The genes are TRBV2 and TRBJ2-2; 8 bases map to TRBD2. The germline CDR1 and CDR2 sequences are SNHLY and FYNNEI. The CDR3 has 16 amino acids. The ends lost 6 bases at V and 2 bases at J; junction bases unmatched: 8. The CDR3 nucleotides read TGTGCCAGCAGCCTAGAGAGCGGGGGTAACACCGGGGAGCTGTTTTTT. Encoded protein: CASSLESGGNTGELFF.

The chain couples TRBV6-5 to TRBJ2-3; TRBD2 matches 7 bases. Germline V lookup: CDR1 MNHEY, CDR2 SVGAGI. Trimming removed 6 bases from V and 2 bases from J; junction bases left unmatched: 8. The CDR3 sequence is 15 residues long. The CDR3 nucleotides read TGTGCCAGCAGCGACGGGGGGTCGGACACAGATACGCAGTATTTT. It codes for CASSDGGSDTDTQYF.

The J gene is TRBJ1-1, the V gene TRBV10-3, with 11 bases lining up with TRBD1. Germline trimming cut 3 bases from V and 10 bases from J; bases unmatched to any gene: 7. The CDR3 length is 14 residues. CDR1 and CDR2 from the germline V gene are ENHRY and SYGVKD. The CDR3 sequence is CAISDRTGGLGAFF. In DNA form, the CDR3 reads TGTGCCATCAGTGATAGGACAGGGGGCCTGGGAGCTTTCTTT.

The chain combines TRBV19 with TRBJ2-2; 11 bases align to TRBD1. There are 14 residues in the CDR3. Germline CDR1 LNHDA, CDR2 SQIVND (reference sequence). The ends lost 8 bases at V and 8 bases at J; junction bases unmatched: 7. The CDR3 nucleotides are TGTGCCAGTGCGGACAGGGGGCCCGTTGGGGAGCTGTTTTTT. Translating it yields CASADRGPVGELFF.

The chain has TRBV6-6 and TRBJ2-2; 7 bases fit TRBD2. Germline trimming cut 6 bases from V and 3 bases from J; bases unmatched to any gene: 4. Germline-derived CDR1 and CDR2 are MNHNY and SVGAGI (reference sequence). CDR3 length: 14 amino acids. CDR3 region: CASRLASHTGELFF. The CDR3 DNA sequence: TGTGCCAGCAGACTAGCGTCGCACACCGGGGAGCTGTTTTTT.

The chain uses TRBV2 and TRBJ2-2; D perhaps matches TRBD1 (6 bases). Trimming cost V 0 bases and J 4 bases, with 9 bases left between them. CDR1 and CDR2 from the germline V gene are SNHLY and FYNNEI. This CDR3 has 15 residues. The CDR3 loop reads CASSEAGGGTGELFF. CDR3 sequence (DNA): TGTGCCAGCAGTGAAGCAGGGGGTGGCACCGGGGAGCTGTTTTTT.

The CDR3 region is CASTRGEENIQYF. The CDR3 DNA sequence: TGTGCCAGCACCCGCGGAGAGGAAAACATTCAGTACTTC. This chain uses TRBV6-1 with TRBJ2-4; D not resolved. Trimming took off 7 bases at V and 5 bases at J, with 12 bases between the two ends. This CDR3 contains 13 residues. Germline V gene sequence: CDR1 MNHNS, CDR2 SASEGT.

The V and J genes are TRBV10-2 and TRBJ1-4, with D possibly matching TRBD1 (6 bases). The CDR3 has 14 amino acids. V was cut by 6 bases and J by 8 bases, with 16 bases left in between. Germline V gene data show CDR1 as WSHSY and CDR2 as SAAADI. CDR3 sequence (DNA): TGCGCCAGCAGAGGGTCAGGGGAATGGGAAAAACTGTTTTTT. It specifies CASRGSGEWEKLFF.